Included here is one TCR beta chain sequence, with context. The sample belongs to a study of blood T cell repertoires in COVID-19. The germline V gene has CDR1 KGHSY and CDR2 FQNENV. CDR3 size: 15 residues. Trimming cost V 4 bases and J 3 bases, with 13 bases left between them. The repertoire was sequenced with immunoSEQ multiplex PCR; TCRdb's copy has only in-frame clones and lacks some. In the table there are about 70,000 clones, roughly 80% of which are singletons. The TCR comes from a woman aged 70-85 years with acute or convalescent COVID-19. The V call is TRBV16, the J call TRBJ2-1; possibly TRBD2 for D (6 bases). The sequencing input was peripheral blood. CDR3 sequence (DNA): TGTGCCAGCAGCCCTGGCCCGGGAGTCTACAATGAGCAGTTCTTC. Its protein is CASSPGPGVYNEQFF.